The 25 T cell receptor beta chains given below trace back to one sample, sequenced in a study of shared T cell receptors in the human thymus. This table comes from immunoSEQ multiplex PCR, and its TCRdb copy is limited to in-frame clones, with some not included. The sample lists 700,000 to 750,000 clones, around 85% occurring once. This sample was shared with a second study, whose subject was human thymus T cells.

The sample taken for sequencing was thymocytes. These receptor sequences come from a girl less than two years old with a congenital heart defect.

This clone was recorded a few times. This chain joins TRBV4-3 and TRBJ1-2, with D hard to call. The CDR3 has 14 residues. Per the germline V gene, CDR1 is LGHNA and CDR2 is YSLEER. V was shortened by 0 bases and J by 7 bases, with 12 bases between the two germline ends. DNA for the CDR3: TGCGCCAGCAGCCAAGATGCCGGGAGTCTTGGCTACACCTTC. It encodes CASSQDAGSLGYTF.

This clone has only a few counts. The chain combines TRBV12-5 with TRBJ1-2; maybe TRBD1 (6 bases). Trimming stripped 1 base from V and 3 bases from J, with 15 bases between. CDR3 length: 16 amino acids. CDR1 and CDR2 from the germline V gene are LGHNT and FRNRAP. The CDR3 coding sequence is TGTGCTAGTGGTTTGGACCGAGGCGGGGGCCACTATGGCTACACCTTC. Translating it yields CASGLDRGGGHYGYTF.

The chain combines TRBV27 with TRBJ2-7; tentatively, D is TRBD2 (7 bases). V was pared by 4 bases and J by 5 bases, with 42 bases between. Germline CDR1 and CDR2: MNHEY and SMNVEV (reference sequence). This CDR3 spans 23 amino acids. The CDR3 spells CASSSKSFKMAGAAQFRVDEQYF. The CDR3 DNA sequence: TGTGCCAGCAGTTCAAAAAGTTTCAAGATGGCGGGGGCGGCCCAATTTAGGGTCGACGAGCAGTACTTC.

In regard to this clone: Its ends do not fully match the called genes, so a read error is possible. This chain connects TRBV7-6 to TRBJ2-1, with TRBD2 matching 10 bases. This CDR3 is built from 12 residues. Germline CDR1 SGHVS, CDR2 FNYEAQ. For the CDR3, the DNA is TGTGCCAGCAGCGCATATAGCGGGGGGCTGGTCTTC. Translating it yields CASSAYSGGLVF.

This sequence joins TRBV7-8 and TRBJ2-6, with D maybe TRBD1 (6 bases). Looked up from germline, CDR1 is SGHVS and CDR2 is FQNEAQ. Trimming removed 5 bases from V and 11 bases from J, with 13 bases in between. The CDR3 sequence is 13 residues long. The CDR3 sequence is CASSPYRVDVLTF. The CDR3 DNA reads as TGTGCCAGCAGCCCATACAGGGTTGACGTCCTGACTTTC.

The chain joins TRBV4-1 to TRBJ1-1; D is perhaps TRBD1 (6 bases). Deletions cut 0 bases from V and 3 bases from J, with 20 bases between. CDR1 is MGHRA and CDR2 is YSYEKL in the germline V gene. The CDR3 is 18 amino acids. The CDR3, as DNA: TGCGCCAGCAGCCAAGAGGACCGTACAGGGAATGGCGACACTGAAGCTTTCTTT. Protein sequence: CASSQEDRTGNGDTEAFF.

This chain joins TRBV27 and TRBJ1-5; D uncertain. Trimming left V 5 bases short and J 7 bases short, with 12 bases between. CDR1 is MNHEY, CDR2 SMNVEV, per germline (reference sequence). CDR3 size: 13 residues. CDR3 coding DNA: TGTGCCAGCAGTCTCTACTCGGGACAGCCCCAGCATTTT. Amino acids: CASSLYSGQPQHF.

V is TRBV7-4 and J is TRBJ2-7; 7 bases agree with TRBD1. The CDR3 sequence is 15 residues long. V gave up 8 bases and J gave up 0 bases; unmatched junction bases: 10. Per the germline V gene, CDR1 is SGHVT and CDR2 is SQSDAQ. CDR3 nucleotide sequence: TGTGCCAGCCCTAGGGGACAGAATAGCTCCTACGAGCAGTACTTC. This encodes CASPRGQNSSYEQYF. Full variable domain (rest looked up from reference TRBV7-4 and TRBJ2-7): GAGVSQSPRYKVAKRGRDVALRCDSISGHVTLYWYRQTLGQGSEVLTYSQSDAQRDKSGRPSGRFSAERPERSVSTLKIQRTEQGDSAVYLCASPRGQNSSYEQYFGPGTRLTVT.

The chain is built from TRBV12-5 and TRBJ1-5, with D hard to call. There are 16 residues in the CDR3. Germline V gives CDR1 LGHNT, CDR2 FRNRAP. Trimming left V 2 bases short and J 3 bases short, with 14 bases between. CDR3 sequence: CASGLPRSFLNQPQHF. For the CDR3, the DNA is TGTGCTAGTGGTTTGCCCCGGTCCTTTCTCAATCAGCCCCAGCATTTT.

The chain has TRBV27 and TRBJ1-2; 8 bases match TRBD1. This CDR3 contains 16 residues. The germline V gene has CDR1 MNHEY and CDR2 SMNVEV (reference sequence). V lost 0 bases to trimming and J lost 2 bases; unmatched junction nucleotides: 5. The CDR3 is CASSLSPGTGNYGYTF. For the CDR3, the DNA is TGTGCCAGCAGTTTATCGCCCGGGACAGGAAACTATGGCTACACCTTC.

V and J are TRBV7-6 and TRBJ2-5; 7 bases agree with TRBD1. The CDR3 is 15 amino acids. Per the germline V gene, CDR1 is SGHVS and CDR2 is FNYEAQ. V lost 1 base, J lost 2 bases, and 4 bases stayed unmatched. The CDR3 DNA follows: TGTGCCAGCAGCTTAGGGTCGGGACAGCAAGAGACCCAGTACTTC. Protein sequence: CASSLGSGQQETQYF.

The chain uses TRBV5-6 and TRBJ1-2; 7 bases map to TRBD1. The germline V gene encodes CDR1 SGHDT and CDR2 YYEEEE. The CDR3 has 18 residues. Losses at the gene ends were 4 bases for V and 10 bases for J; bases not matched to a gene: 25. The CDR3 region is CASSAGQKVKYGGRIYTF. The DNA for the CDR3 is TGTGCCAGCAGCGCGGGACAGAAGGTGAAATACGGGGGACGCATCTACACCTTC. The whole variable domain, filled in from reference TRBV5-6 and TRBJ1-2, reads DAGVTQSPTHLIKTRGQQVTLRCSPKSGHDTVSWYQQALGQGPQFIFQYYEEEERQRGNFPDRFSGHQFPNYSSELNVNALLLGDSALYLCASSAGQKVKYGGRIYTFGSGTRLTVV.

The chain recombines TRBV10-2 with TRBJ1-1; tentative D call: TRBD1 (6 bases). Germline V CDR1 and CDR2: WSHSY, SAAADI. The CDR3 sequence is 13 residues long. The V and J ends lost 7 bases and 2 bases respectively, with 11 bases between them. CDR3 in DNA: TGCGCCAGCATAGGGGGAGTAAACACTGAAGCTTTCTTT. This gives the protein CASIGGVNTEAFF.

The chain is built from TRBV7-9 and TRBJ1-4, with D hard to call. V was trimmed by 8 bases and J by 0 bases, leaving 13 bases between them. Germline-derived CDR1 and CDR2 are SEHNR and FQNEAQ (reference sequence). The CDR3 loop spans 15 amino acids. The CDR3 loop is CASGEGFPTNEKLFF. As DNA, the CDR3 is TGTGCCAGCGGGGAGGGTTTTCCAACTAATGAAAAACTGTTTTTT.

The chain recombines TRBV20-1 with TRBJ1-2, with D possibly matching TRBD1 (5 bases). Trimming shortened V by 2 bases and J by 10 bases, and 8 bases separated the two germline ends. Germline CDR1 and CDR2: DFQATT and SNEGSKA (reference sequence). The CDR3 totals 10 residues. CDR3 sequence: CSARRGDYTF. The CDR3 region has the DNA TGCAGTGCTAGACGGGGGGACTACACCTTC.

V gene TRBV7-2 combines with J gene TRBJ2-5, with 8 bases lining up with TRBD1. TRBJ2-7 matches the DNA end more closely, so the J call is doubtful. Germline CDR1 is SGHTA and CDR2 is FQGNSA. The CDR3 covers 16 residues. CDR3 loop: CASSFPPGQEVYEQYF. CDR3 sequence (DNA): TGTGCCAGCAGCTTCCCACCGGGACAGGAAGTCTACGAGCAGTACTTC.

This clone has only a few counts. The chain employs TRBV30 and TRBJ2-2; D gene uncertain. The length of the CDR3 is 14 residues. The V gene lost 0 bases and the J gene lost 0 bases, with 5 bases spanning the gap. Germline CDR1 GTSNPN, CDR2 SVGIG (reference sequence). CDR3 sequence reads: CAWSVPANTGELFF. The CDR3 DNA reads TGTGCCTGGAGTGTACCGGCGAACACCGGGGAGCTGTTTTTT.

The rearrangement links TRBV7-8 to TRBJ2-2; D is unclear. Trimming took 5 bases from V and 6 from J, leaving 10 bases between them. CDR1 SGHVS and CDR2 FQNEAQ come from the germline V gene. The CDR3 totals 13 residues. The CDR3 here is CASSLLVSGELFF. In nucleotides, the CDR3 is TGTGCCAGCAGCCTCCTCGTCTCCGGGGAGCTGTTTTTT.

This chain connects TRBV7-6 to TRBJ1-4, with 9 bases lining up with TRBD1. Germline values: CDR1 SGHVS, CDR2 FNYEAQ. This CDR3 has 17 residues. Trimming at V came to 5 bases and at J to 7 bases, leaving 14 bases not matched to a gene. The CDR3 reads CASSLTGTGRRGEKLFF. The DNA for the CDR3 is TGTGCCAGCAGCCTCACCGGGACAGGGAGGAGAGGTGAAAAACTGTTTTTT.

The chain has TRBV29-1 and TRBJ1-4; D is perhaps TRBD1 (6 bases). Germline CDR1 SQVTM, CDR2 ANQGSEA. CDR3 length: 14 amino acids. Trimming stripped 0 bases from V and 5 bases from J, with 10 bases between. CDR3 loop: CSVEEGHPNEKLFF. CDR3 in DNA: TGCAGCGTTGAAGAGGGACACCCGAATGAAAAACTGTTTTTT.

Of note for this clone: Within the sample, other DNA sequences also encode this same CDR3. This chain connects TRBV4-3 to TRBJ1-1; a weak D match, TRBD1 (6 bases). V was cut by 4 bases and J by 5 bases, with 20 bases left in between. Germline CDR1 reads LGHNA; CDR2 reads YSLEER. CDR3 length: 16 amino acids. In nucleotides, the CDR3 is TGCGCCAGCAGCCCAAAACAGGGCAGGTTAAGGACTGAAGCTTTCTTT. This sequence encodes CASSPKQGRLRTEAFF.

The DNA of the CDR3 is TGCGCCAGCAGCCCGGGACAGCAATACAATGAGCAGTTCTTC. It is translated as CASSPGQQYNEQFF. The V and J genes are TRBV4-3 and TRBJ2-1; 7 bases are shared with TRBD1. CDR3 length equals 14 residues. Germline V CDR1 and CDR2: LGHNA, YSLEER. V shed 4 bases and J 4 bases; nucleotides not matched to a gene: 4.

CDR3 sequence reads: CAWSIGETGENTEAFF. The DNA for the CDR3 is TGTGCCTGGAGTATCGGAGAGACAGGGGAGAACACTGAAGCTTTCTTT. V is TRBV30 and J is TRBJ1-1; 8 bases are a match to TRBD1. The trim removed 2 bases at V and 1 base at J, leaving 9 bases unmatched. CDR3 size: 16 residues. Germline lookup yields CDR1 GTSNPN and CDR2 SVGIG (reference sequence).

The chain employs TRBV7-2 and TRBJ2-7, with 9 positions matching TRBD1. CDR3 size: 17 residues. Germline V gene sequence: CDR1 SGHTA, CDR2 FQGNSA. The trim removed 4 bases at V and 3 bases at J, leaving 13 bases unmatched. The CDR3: CASSSLYPRTGVYEQYF. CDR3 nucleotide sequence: TGTGCCAGCAGCTCATTATACCCCCGGACAGGGGTCTACGAGCAGTACTTC.

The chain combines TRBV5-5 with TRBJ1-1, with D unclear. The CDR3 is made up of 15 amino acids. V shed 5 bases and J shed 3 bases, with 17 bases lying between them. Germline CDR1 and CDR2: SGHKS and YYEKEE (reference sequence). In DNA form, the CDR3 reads TGTGCCAGCAGATCCTGGCGGGGAGGAGACACTGAAGCTTTCTTT. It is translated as CASRSWRGGDTEAFF.